This is a list of T cell receptor beta chains from one sample in a study of T cell changes during pregnancy in multiple sclerosis. Data came from immunoSEQ multiplex PCR; TCRdb stores just in-frame clones and leaves some out. The sample has about 120,000 clones; approximately 93% are singletons. This specimen consisted of peripheral blood, obtained before pregnancy. The receptors originated from a female donor with multiple sclerosis, enrolled in a pregnancy study. The CDR3 runs from the conserved cysteine through the conserved F or W. The D gene is left open where the match is weak. Clone size, where shown, is once, few, many, or a class for clones that have expanded.

CDR3 length,J gene,clone size,D gene,V gene,CDR3 protein,CDR3 DNA
16,TRBJ2-1,.,TRBD2,TRBV4-1,CASSQDLGLAGEEQFF,TGCGCCAGCAGCCAAGATCTAGGACTAGCGGGAGAAGAGCAGTTCTTC
17,TRBJ1-6,.,.,TRBV9,CASSVGTDASSDSPLHF,TGTGCCAGCAGCGTAGGGACAGACGCGTCCTCGGATTCACCCCTCCACTTT
11,TRBJ1-4,.,.,TRBV6-6,CASSSEVKLFF,TGTGCCAGCAGTTCCGAGGTAAAACTGTTTTTT
15,TRBJ2-2,.,.,TRBV4-1,CASSQDFDRTGELFF,TGCGCCAGCAGCCAAGATTTCGACAGAACCGGGGAGCTGTTTTTT
15,TRBJ1-1,once,.,TRBV5-4,CASSFTGRSYTEAFF,TGTGCCAGCAGCTTCACCGGGAGATCTTACACTGAAGCTTTCTTT
16,TRBJ2-7,.,TRBD2,TRBV19,CASSSFTSGGTYEQYF,TGTGCCAGTAGTTCTTTCACTAGCGGGGGTACCTACGAGCAGTACTTC
15,TRBJ1-2,.,.,TRBV6-5,CASSIYRESGYGYTF,TGTGCCAGCAGTATTTACAGGGAATCGGGCTATGGCTACACCTTC
13,TRBJ2-1,.,.,TRBV5-1,CASSLVGGNEQFF,TGCGCCAGCAGCTTGGTGGGGGGCAATGAGCAGTTCTTC
13,TRBJ1-1,.,.,TRBV30,CAWRRGRNTEAFF,TGTGCCTGGCGGCGGGGGAGGAACACTGAAGCTTTCTTT
14,TRBJ2-5,.,.,TRBV15,CATSRVGGVETQYF,TGTGCCACCAGCAGAGTCGGAGGGGTTGAGACCCAGTACTTC
12,TRBJ2-5,.,.,TRBV11-3,CASSLDGETQYF,TGTGCCAGCAGCTTAGACGGGGAGACCCAGTACTTC
17,TRBJ1-5,.,TRBD1,TRBV28,CASTPLDRGSSNQPQHF,TGTGCCAGCACCCCCTTGGACAGGGGATCGAGCAATCAGCCCCAGCATTTT
15,TRBJ1-1,few,TRBD1,TRBV19,CASSNTGTGRTEAFF,TGTGCCAGTAGCAATACCGGGACAGGAAGGACTGAAGCTTTCTTT
14,TRBJ2-5,.,TRBD1,TRBV11-2,CASSRQGLQETQYF,TGTGCCAGCAGCCGACAGGGTCTCCAAGAGACCCAGTACTTC
14,TRBJ1-2,once,.,TRBV5-4,CASSPEQGDYGYTF,TGTGCCAGCAGCCCAGAACAGGGAGACTATGGCTACACCTTC
13,TRBJ1-2,few,TRBD1,TRBV5-1,CASTDRAGYGYTF,TGCGCCAGCACGGACAGGGCAGGGTATGGCTACACCTTC
17,TRBJ2-1,once,.,TRBV10-2,CASSDPRRQPSYNEQFF,TGCGCCAGCAGTGACCCCCGTAGACAGCCCTCCTACAATGAGCAGTTCTTC
13,TRBJ1-2,.,TRBD1,TRBV11-2,CASSLAQGLGYTF,TGTGCCAGCAGCTTAGCACAGGGGCTCGGCTACACCTTC
13,TRBJ1-1,.,TRBD1,TRBV28,CASSTPTGGLAFF,TGTGCCAGCAGCACTCCGACAGGGGGCCTGGCTTTCTTT
15,TRBJ1-5,.,.,TRBV27,CASSHGAGVFQPQHF,TGTGCCAGCAGCCACGGGGCAGGGGTGTTTCAGCCCCAGCATTTT
16,TRBJ1-1,.,TRBD1,TRBV9,CASSREGQGMNTEAFF,TGTGCCAGCAGCAGAGAGGGACAGGGCATGAACACTGAAGCTTTCTTT
18,TRBJ2-3,.,TRBD2,TRBV14,CASSQDTSGRAVTDTQYF,TGTGCCAGCAGCCAAGATACTAGCGGGAGGGCCGTTACAGATACGCAGTATTTT
13,TRBJ2-7,.,.,TRBV7-6,CASSLASSYEQYF,TGTGCCAGCAGCTTAGCTAGTTCCTACGAGCAGTACTTC
15,TRBJ2-7,.,.,TRBV7-8,CASSLDGEHGYEQYF,TGTGCCAGCAGCTTAGACGGAGAGCATGGCTACGAGCAGTACTTC
17,TRBJ1-4,.,TRBD1,TRBV28,CASRGQGPSATNEKLFF,TGTGCCAGCAGAGGACAGGGCCCCTCTGCAACTAATGAAAAACTGTTTTTT
14,TRBJ2-2,.,.,TRBV7-7,CASSLERGTGELFF,TGTGCCAGCAGCTTAGAACGGGGGACCGGGGAGCTGTTTTTT
15,TRBJ1-3,.,.,TRBV6-6,CASSYAEGPSNTIYF,TGTGCCAGCAGTTATGCGGAGGGTCCTTCAAACACCATATATTTT
13,TRBJ1-2,.,.,TRBV7-3,CASSLVGGEVYTF,TGTGCCAGCAGCTTAGTGGGCGGGGAGGTCTACACCTTC
15,TRBJ1-1,.,.,TRBV30,CALSGAAAFNTEAFF,TGTGCCCTCTCAGGGGCCGCTGCCTTTAACACTGAAGCTTTCTTT
14,TRBJ2-5,.,TRBD2,TRBV6-1,CASILAGGHETQYF,TGTGCCAGCATACTAGCGGGGGGGCATGAGACCCAGTACTTC
15,TRBJ2-3,.,TRBD1,TRBV6-1,CASRGNRGHTDTQYF,TGTGCCAGCAGGGGAAACAGGGGCCACACAGATACGCAGTATTTT
13,TRBJ2-7,once,.,TRBV10-2,CASSVGGLNEQYF,TGCGCCAGCAGTGTGGGGGGGCTGAACGAGCAGTACTTC
15,TRBJ2-5,.,TRBD2,TRBV30,CAWSGTSGGAETQYF,TGTGCCTGGAGTGGTACTAGCGGGGGGGCGGAGACCCAGTACTTC
20,TRBJ2-6,.,TRBD1,TRBV5-1,CASSLGTGTGPGSGANVLTF,TGCGCCAGCAGCTTGGGGACGGGGACAGGTCCGGGGTCTGGGGCCAACGTCCTGACTTTC
14,TRBJ2-7,.,.,TRBV6-5,CASFETWSSYEQYF,TGTGCCAGCTTCGAAACCTGGAGCTCCTACGAGCAGTACTTC
17,TRBJ2-7,.,TRBD2,TRBV19,CASSRTLLRGADYEQYF,TGTGCCAGTAGTCGGACCCTTTTGCGGGGGGCCGACTACGAGCAGTACTTC
16,TRBJ1-4,.,.,TRBV2,CASSEALRSTNEKLFF,TGTGCCAGCAGTGAAGCGCTTCGGTCAACTAATGAAAAACTGTTTTTT
13,TRBJ1-2,once,.,TRBV5-1,CASSFAGSGGYTF,TGCGCCAGCAGCTTTGCGGGGTCTGGGGGCTACACCTTC
15,TRBJ1-4,.,.,TRBV15,CATSKQGWENEKLFF,TGTGCCACCAGCAAGCAGGGGTGGGAAAATGAAAAACTGTTTTTT
14,TRBJ1-1,.,.,TRBV6-6,CASTWTDKNTEAFF,TGTGCCAGCACCTGGACGGACAAGAACACTGAAGCTTTCTTT
14,TRBJ1-4,.,.,TRBV5-1,CASSFRGFDEKLFF,TGCGCCAGCAGCTTTCGGGGGTTCGATGAAAAACTGTTTTTT
15,TRBJ2-2,once,TRBD1,TRBV5-4,CASRTGTAFTGELFF,TGTGCCAGCAGGACCGGGACAGCTTTCACCGGGGAGCTGTTTTTT
14,TRBJ1-2,.,.,TRBV30,CAWSVGSADYGYTF,TGTGCCTGGAGTGTTGGGTCGGCGGACTATGGCTACACCTTC
19,TRBJ2-6,.,TRBD1,TRBV7-3,CASSPLTGTGLSGANVLTF,TGTGCCAGCAGCCCACTAACCGGGACAGGATTAAGTGGGGCCAACGTCCTGACTTTC
15,TRBJ2-3,.,TRBD2,TRBV7-9,CASSPTSGPTDTQYF,TGTGCCAGCAGCCCAACTAGCGGACCCACAGATACGCAGTATTTT